The 11 T cell receptor beta chains listed next were all sequenced from one sample in a study of tumor and adjacent non-tumor tissue in lung cancer. Three rounds of nested PCR, following a modified ARM-PCR protocol, produced the TCRbeta library. TCRdb re-analysed the multiplex PCR reads in MiXCR, keeping a single row per CDR3 protein. The sample has tens of thousands of distinct CDR3 sequences, approximately 71% seen once; the top ten hold approximately 30%. This sample's RNA came from whole unsorted tissue. Distant lung tissue was collected more than 3 cm away from the tumor edge. The sequencing sample was made of distant non-tumor lung tissue. Source of these receptors: a woman aged 45-59 years with non-small cell lung cancer.

The chain recombines TRBV30 with TRBJ1-6, with TRBD1 identical over 7 bases. The CDR3 loop spans 16 amino acids. V lost 4 bases to trimming and J lost 6 bases; unmatched junction nucleotides: 12. CDR1 is GTSNPN and CDR2 is SVGIG in the germline V gene (reference sequence). The CDR3 DNA sequence: TGTGCCTGGATATCAATTCGGGACAGCCCTAATTCACCCCTCCACTTT. Translating it yields CAWISIRDSPNSPLHF.

With regard to this clonotype: A clone one base away is much larger, so this may be a read error. The CDR3 loop reads CASSETGCWNQPQHF. CDR3 sequence (DNA): TGTGCCAGCAGTGAGACAGGGTGCTGGAATCAGCCCCAGCATTTT. The V call is TRBV6-6, the J call TRBJ1-5; 7 bases line up with TRBD1. Unmatched junction bases numbered 8, after V lost 5 bases and J lost 4 bases. Germline V gene sequence: CDR1 MNHNY, CDR2 SVGAGI (reference sequence). CDR3 size: 15 residues.

This clonotype was found many times. The V gene is TRBV6-1, the J gene TRBJ1-2, with TRBD1 matching 8 bases. The CDR3 consists of 15 residues. V dropped 6 bases and J dropped 4; count of bases not matched to a gene: 10. From germline, CDR1 is MNHNS and CDR2 SASEGT. The CDR3 nucleotides are TGTGCCAGCAGAAATCTACAGGGGGTGATCTATGGCTACACCTTC. Translating it yields CASRNLQGVIYGYTF.

This clonotype has just one count. The chain couples TRBV4-2 to TRBJ1-5, with D hard to call. This CDR3 comprises 15 residues. The V end lost 3 bases, the J end lost 7 bases, and 16 bases lay between the germline ends. The germline V gene has CDR1 LGHNA and CDR2 YNFKEQ. CDR3 loop: CASSQDFDETQPQHF. The CDR3 DNA sequence: TGTGCCAGCAGCCAGGATTTTGACGAGACGCAGCCCCAGCATTTT.

For this clonotype: Being one base from a much bigger clone, this may be a read error. The CDR3 nucleotides read TGCAGTGTTGGGGGAGGGGGCGGGATGATGTCCAATGAGCAGTTCTTC. Residues: CSVGGGGGMMSNEQFF. This sequence joins TRBV20-1 and TRBJ2-1; D possibly uses TRBD1 or TRBD2 (7 bases each). The CDR3 contains 16 residues. V lost 7 bases, J lost 6 bases, and 25 bases lay in between. The germline gives CDR1 DFQATT, CDR2 SNEGSKA (reference sequence).

A few counts support this clonotype. The V call is TRBV10-3, the J call TRBJ2-5; 10 bases fit TRBD2. The J segment lost 2 bases and the V segment lost 0 bases, leaving 12 bases of the junction unmatched. The length of the CDR3 is 19 residues. Germline loops: CDR1 ENHRY, CDR2 SYGVKD. Here the CDR3 reads CAISESPPTSGKVQETQYF. CDR3 sequence (DNA): TGTGCCATCAGTGAGTCCCCCCCCACTAGCGGGAAGGTTCAAGAGACCCAGTACTTC.

This clonotype was detected only a few times. The junction differs from germline at one of its ends, possibly a read error. The CDR3 sequence: CANSQESGSPLHF. DNA for the CDR3: TGCGCCAACAGCCAAGAATCCGGCTCACCCCTCCACTTT. This sequence joins TRBV4-3 and TRBJ1-6; D gene uncertain. Germline V gene data show CDR1 as LGHNA and CDR2 as YSLEER. This CDR3 is built from 13 residues.

This rearrangement joins TRBV30 to TRBJ2-7, with a weak D call TRBD2 (6 bases). V gave up 0 bases and J gave up 9 bases, with 18 bases separating them. The CDR3 totals 14 residues. Germline V gene sequence: CDR1 GTSNPN, CDR2 SVGIG (reference sequence). CDR3 sequence reads: CAWSVTGVMGGQYF. The CDR3 region has the DNA TGTGCCTGGAGTGTAACGGGAGTTATGGGCGGGCAGTACTTC.

On this clonotype itself: An end of the junction does not agree with germline; a read error may underlie this. This sequence joins TRBV4-1 and TRBJ1-3; D uncertain. The CDR3 sequence is 14 residues long. From germline, CDR1 is MGHRA and CDR2 YSYEKL. CDR3 residues: CANSQTAPGNTIYF. The DNA for the CDR3 is TGCGCCAACAGCCAAACGGCGCCTGGAAACACCATATATTTT.

With respect to this clonotype: The CDR3 ends on some other residue instead of the conserved phenylalanine or tryptophan, so this is likely a read error. The gene calls are TRBV6-2 or TRBV6-3 and TRBJ1-2; TRBD1 agrees at 9 bases. The CDR3 loop spans 14 amino acids. The germline CDR1 and CDR2 sequences are MNHEY and SVGEGT. CDR3 sequence (DNA): TGTTCCAGCAGCCGCGGACAGGGGCAGGATGGATACACCTTA. Protein: CSSSRGQGQDGYTL.

This clonotype showed up just a few times. The chain has TRBV7-8 and TRBJ2-7; 9 bases are shared with TRBD1. Trimming took 1 base from V and 3 from J; bases not matched to a gene: 1. The CDR3 totals 14 residues. Germline V lookup: CDR1 SGHVS, CDR2 FQNEAQ. This CDR3 reads CASSLGQGGYEQYF. CDR3 nucleotide sequence: TGTGCCAGCAGCTTAGGACAGGGGGGCTACGAGCAGTACTTC.